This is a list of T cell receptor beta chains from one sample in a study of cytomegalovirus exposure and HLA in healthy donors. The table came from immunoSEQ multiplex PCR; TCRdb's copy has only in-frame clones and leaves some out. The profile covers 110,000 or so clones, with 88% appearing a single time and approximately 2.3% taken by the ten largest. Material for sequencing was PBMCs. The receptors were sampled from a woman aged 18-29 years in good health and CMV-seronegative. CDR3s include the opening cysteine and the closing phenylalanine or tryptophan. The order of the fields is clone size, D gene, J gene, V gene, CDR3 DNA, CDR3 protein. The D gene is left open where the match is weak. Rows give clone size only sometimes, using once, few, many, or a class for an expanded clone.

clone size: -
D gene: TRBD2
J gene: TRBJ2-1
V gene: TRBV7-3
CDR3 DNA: TGTGCCAGCAGCCCCCTCGCTAGCGGGAGGAGCTCCTACAATGAGCAGTTCTTC
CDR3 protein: CASSPLASGRSSYNEQFF

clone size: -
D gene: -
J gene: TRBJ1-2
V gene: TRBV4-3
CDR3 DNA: TGCGCCAGCAGCCAGCAGGGAGGTTATGGCTACACCTTC
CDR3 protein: CASSQQGGYGYTF

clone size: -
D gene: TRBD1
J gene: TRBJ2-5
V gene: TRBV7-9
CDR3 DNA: TGTGCCAGCAGCTACGGACAGGAACAAGAGACCCAGTACTTC
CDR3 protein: CASSYGQEQETQYF

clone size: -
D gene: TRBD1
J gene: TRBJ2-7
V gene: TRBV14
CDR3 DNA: TGTGCCAGCAGCCAAGAGTCAGGGACAGGGCTATCACCCGCCTACGAGCAGTACTTC
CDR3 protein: CASSQESGTGLSPAYEQYF

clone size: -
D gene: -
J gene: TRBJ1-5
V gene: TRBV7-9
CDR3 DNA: TGTGCCAGCAGCTCTCCATCAGGCCCCCAGCATTTT
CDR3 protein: CASSSPSGPQHF

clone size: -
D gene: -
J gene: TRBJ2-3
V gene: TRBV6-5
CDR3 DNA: TGTGCCAGCAGTTACCGCGGGGACCAGGCAGATACGCAGTATTTT
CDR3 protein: CASSYRGDQADTQYF

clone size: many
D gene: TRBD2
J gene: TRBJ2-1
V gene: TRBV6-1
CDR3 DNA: TGTGCCAGCAGTCCGGGACTAGAGTGGAATGAGCAGTTCTTC
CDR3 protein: CASSPGLEWNEQFF

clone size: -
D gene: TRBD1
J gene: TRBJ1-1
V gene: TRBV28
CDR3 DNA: TGTGCCAGCAGTTTGCAGAGGGGGCGGGTAAAAGCTTTCTTT
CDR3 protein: CASSLQRGRVKAFF

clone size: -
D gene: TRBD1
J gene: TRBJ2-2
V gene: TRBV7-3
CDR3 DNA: TGTGCCAGCAGCGTGACAGGGGGAAAGGCCGGGGAGCTGTTTTTT
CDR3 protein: CASSVTGGKAGELFF

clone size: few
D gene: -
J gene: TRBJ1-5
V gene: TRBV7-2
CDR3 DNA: TGTGCCAGCAGCTCCCCCGGGAATCAGCCCCAGCATTTT
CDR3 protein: CASSSPGNQPQHF

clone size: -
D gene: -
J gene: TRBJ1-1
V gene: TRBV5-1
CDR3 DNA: TGCGCCAGCAGCTTGGGCCAGGGAGGGAACACTGAAGCTTTCTTT
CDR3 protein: CASSLGQGGNTEAFF

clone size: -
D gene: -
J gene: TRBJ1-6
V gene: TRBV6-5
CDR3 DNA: TGTGCCAGCAGATTGGGCTACGATTCACCCCTCCACTTT
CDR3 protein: CASRLGYDSPLHF

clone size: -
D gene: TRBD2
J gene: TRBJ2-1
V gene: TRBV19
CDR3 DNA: TGTGCCAGTAGTGGGCGGGGGGGGCAATACAATGAGCAGTTCTTC
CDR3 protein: CASSGRGGQYNEQFF

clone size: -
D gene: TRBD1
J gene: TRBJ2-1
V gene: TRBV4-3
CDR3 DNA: TGCGCCAGCAGCCATAAAACCGGGACAGGGGACAATGAGCAGTTCTTC
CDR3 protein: CASSHKTGTGDNEQFF

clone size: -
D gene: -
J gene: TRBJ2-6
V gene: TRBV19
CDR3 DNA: TGTGCCAGTAGTACCAGGACAGTCTATCTGGGGGGGGCCAACGTCCTGACTTTC
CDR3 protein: CASSTRTVYLGGANVLTF

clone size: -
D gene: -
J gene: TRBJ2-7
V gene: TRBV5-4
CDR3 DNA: TGTGCCAGCAGCTTTGAGGTTTACGAGCAGTACTTC
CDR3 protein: CASSFEVYEQYF

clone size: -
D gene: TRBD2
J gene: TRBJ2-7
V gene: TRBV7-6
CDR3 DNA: TGTGCCAGCAGCCCCTATAGCGGGCCCAGGACTCACGAGCAGTACTTC
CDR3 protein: CASSPYSGPRTHEQYF

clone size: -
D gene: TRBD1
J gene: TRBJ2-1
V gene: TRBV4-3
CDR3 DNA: TGCGCCAGCAGCCAGCAACCGGGACAGTACAATGAGCAGTTCTTC
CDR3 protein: CASSQQPGQYNEQFF

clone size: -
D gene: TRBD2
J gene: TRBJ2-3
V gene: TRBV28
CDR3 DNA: TGTGCCAGCAGTTCCGGTATTATCTGGACTAGCGGATATCTCGACACAGATACGCAGTATTTT
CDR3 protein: CASSSGIIWTSGYLDTDTQYF

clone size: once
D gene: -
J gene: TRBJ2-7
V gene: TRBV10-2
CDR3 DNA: TGCGCCAGCAGTGAGTCGCGGGACGTCTACGAGCAGTACTTC
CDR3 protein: CASSESRDVYEQYF

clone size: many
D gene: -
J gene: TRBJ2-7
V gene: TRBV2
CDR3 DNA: TGTGCCAGCAGTCCCGGGTCCTACGAGCAGTACTTC
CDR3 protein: CASSPGSYEQYF

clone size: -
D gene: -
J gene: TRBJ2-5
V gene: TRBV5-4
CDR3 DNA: TGTGCCAGCAGCTTGGGAGGGCAGACCCAGTACTTC
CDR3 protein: CASSLGGQTQYF

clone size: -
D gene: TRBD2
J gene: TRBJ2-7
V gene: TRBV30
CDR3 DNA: TGTGCCTGGAGTGTGGGGCTAGCGGGCTACGAGCAGTACTTC
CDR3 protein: CAWSVGLAGYEQYF

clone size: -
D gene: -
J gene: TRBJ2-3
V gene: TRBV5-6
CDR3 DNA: TGTGCCAGCAGCTTGTTTTCCGGGTTATGGGCAGATACGCAGTATTTT
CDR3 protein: CASSLFSGLWADTQYF

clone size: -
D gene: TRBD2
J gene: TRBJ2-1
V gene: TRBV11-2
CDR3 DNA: TGTGCCAGCAGCTTGGGGAGGGCGGGGTACAATGAGCAGTTCTTC
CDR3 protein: CASSLGRAGYNEQFF

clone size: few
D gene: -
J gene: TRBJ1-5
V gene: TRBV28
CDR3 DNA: TGTGCCAGCATCTCCGGGGGAAATCAGCCCCAGCATTTT
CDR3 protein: CASISGGNQPQHF

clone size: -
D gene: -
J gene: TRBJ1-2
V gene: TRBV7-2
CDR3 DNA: TGTGCCAGCAGCTTAGCGGGAGGGTCTCTTGGCTACACCTTC
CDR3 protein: CASSLAGGSLGYTF

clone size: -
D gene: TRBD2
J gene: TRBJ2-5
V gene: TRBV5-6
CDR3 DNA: TGTGCCAGCAGCACATTAGCGGGATCTGGAGAGACCCAGTACTTC
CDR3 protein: CASSTLAGSGETQYF

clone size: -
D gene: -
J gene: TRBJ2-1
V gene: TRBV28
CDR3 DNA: TGTGCCAGCAGTTTATTCAGGCGCCTCAGGAATGAGCAGTTCTTC
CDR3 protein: CASSLFRRLRNEQFF

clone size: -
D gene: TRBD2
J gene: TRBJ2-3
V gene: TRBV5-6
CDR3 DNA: TGTGCCAGCAGCTTGGGGACTAGCGGGGGTACGCAGTATTTT
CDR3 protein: CASSLGTSGGTQYF

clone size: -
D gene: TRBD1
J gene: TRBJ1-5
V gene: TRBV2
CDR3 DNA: TGTGCCAGCCAGCGGACAGGGCAACAGCCCCAGCATTTT
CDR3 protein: CASQRTGQQPQHF

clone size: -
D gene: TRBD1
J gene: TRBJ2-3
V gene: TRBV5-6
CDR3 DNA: TGTGCCAGCAGCTTGCAGGGGGCGGGAAAGACAGATACGCAGTATTTT
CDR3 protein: CASSLQGAGKTDTQYF

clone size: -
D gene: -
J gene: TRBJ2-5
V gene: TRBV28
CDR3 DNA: TGTGCCAGCCAGGCAGGGCAAGAGACCCAGTACTTC
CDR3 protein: CASQAGQETQYF

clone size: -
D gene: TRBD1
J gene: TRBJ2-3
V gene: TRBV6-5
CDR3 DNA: TGTGCCAGCAGTTACGGCGGACAGGGGGCAGATACGCAGTATTTT
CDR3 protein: CASSYGGQGADTQYF

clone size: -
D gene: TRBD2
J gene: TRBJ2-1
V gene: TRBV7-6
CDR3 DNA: TGTGCCAGCAGCCGGACTAGCGGGGGGAAGCAGTTCTTC
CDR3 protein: CASSRTSGGKQFF

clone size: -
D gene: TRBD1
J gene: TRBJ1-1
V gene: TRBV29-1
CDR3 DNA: TGCAGCGGGGTGGGACAGGCCACTGAAGCTTTCTTT
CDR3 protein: CSGVGQATEAFF

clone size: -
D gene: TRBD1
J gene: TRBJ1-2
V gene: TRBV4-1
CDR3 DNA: TGCGCCAGCAGCCAAGATAAGGGACAGCGATACTATGGCTACACCTTC
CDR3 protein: CASSQDKGQRYYGYTF

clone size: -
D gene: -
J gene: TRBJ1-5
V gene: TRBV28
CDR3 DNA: TGTGCCAGCAGCTATAAGCAGCCCCAGCATTTT
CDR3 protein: CASSYKQPQHF

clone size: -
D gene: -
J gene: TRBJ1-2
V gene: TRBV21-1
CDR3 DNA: TGTGCCAGCAGCCTCCCCTTGTCGTTTGAGAAGTATGGCTACACCTTC
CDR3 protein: CASSLPLSFEKYGYTF

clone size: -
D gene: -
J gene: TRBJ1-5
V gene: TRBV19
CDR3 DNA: TGTGCCAGTAGAAGTCTGAGGAGGGGCCGCAATCAGCCCCAGCATTTT
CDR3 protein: CASRSLRRGRNQPQHF

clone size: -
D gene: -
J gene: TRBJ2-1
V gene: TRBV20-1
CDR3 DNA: TGCAGTGCTCCCGCGGGGTATGAGCAGTTCTTC
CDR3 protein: CSAPAGYEQFF

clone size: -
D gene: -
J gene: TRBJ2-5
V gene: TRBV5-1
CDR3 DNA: TGCGCCAGCACCCTTACCGTACTCACAGGGGAGACCCAGTACTTC
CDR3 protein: CASTLTVLTGETQYF

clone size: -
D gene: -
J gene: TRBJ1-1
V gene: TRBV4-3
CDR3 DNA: TGCGCCAGCGGATGGACTAACGGGAACACTGAAGCTTTCTTT
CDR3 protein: CASGWTNGNTEAFF

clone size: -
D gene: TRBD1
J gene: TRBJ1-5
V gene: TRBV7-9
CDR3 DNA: TGTGCCAGCAGTAAGGGACAGGGACATAATCAGCCCCAGCATTTT
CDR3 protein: CASSKGQGHNQPQHF

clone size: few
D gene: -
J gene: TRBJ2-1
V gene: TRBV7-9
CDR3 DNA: TGTGCCGCCGAGAATCTTCGCTCCTACAATGAGCAGTTCTTC
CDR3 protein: CAAENLRSYNEQFF

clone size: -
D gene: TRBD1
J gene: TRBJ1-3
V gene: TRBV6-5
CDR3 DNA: TGTGCCAGCGGCTCAGGGGGCGACGGAAACACCATATATTTT
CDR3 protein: CASGSGGDGNTIYF

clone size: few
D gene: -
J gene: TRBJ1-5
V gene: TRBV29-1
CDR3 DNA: TGCAGCGTTGAGGCCGGGTCGGGTCAGCCCCAGCATTTT
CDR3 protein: CSVEAGSGQPQHF

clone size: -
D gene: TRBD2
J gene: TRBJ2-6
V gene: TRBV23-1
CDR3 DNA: TGCGCCAGCAGTCAATACGGGGGACTAAGATCTGGGGCCAACGTCCTGACTTTC
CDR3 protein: CASSQYGGLRSGANVLTF

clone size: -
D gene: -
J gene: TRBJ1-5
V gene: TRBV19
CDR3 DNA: TGTGCCAGTAGCGCAGGGAGGCAGCCCCAGCATTTT
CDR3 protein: CASSAGRQPQHF

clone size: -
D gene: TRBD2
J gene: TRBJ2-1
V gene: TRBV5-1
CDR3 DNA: TGCGCCAGCAGCGTAGGGACTAGCGGAGCCAATGAGCAGTTCTTC
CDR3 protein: CASSVGTSGANEQFF

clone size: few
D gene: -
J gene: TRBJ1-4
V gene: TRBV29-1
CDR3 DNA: TGCAGCGTTGCACAGGGTCGGGAAAAACTGTTTTTT
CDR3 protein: CSVAQGREKLFF

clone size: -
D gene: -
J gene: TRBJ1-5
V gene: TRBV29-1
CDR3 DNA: TGCAGCGTTGAAACAGGGCGGGATCAGCCCCAGCATTTT
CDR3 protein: CSVETGRDQPQHF

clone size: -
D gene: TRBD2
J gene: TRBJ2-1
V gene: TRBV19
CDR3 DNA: TGTGCCAGTATTGATTCGGGCGGGAGGTCCTACAATGAGCAGTTCTTC
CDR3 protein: CASIDSGGRSYNEQFF

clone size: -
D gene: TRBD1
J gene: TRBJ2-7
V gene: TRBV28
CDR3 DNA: TGTGCCAGCAGTTTATGGGGGACAGGGTCTAGCCACGAGCAGTACTTC
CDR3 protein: CASSLWGTGSSHEQYF

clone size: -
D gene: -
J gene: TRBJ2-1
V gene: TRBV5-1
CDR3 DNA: TGCGCCAGCAGCTTGGATACTACCTACAATGAGCAGTTCTTC
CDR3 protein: CASSLDTTYNEQFF

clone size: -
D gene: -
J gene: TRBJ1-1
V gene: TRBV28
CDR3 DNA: TGTGCCAGCACGGGAGGGCCGAACACTGAAGCTTTCTTT
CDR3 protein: CASTGGPNTEAFF

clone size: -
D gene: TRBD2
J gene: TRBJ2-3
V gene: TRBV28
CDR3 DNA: TGTGCCAGCAGTTTAGTCGCTAGCGGGCGTAATCCTAGCACAGATACGCAGTATTTT
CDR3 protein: CASSLVASGRNPSTDTQYF

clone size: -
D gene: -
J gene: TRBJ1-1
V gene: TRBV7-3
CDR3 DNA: TGTGCCAGCAGCGCGGATTCGAACACTGAAGCTTTCTTT
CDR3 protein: CASSADSNTEAFF